This T cell receptor beta chain was recovered during a study of cytomegalovirus exposure and HLA in healthy donors. The PCR made use of 60 Vbeta and 13 Jbeta primers. Clones were read by immunoSEQ multiplex PCR, and TCRdb kept only the in-frame ones, dropping some. The table includes over 100,000 clones, roughly four fifths detected once. The sample holds one count of this clone. This clonotype originated in a woman aged 25 to 39 in good health and CMV-seropositive. Sequencing was performed on PBMCs.

CDR3 protein: CASKFFTGSYEQYF. The DNA of the CDR3 is TGCGCCAGCAAGTTTTTTACAGGGTCCTACGAGCAGTACTTC. The rearrangement joins TRBV5-1 to TRBJ2-7; D possibly corresponds to TRBD1 (6 bases). CDR1 SGHRS and CDR2 YFSETQ come from the germline V gene. The CDR3 length is 14 residues. V lost 6 bases, J lost 1 base, and 14 bases lay in between.